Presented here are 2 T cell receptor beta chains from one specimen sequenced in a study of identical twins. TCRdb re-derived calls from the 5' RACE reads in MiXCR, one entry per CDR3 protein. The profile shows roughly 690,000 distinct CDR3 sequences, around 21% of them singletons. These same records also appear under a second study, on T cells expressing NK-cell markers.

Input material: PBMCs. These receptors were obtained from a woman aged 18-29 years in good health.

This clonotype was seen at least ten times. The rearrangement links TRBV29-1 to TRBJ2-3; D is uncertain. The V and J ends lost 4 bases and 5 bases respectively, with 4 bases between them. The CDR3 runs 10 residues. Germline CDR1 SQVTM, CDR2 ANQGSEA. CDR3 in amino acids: CSVAEDTQYF. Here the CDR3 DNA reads TGCAGCGTTGCAGAAGATACGCAGTATTTT.

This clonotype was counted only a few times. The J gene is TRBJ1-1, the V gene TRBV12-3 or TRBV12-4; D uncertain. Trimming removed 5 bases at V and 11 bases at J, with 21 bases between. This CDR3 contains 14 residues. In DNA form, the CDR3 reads TGTGCCAGCAGTCAAAGTGGGAGGGTAGTCCGGGCTTTCTTT. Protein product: CASSQSGRVVRAFF.